This TCR beta chain was recovered during a study of OX40 agonist ivuxolimab in advanced cancers. Some clones are missing from TCRdb's copy, which holds only in-frame ones; the method was immunoSEQ multiplex PCR. The sample comprises about 77,000 clones, less than 90% of which are singletons, and more than 0.6% rests with the top ten. The germline gives CDR1 SNHLY, CDR2 FYNNEI. V was cut by 4 bases and J by 0 bases, with 13 bases left in between. The CDR3 loop spans 16 amino acids. This rearrangement joins TRBV2 to TRBJ1-5, with TRBD1 as a possible D gene (6 bases). This receptor was identified in an adult with an advanced solid tumor such as melanoma, head and neck, liver or kidney cancer. Source: CD4+ or CD8+ T cells sorted from blood, taken in a trial of the OX40 agonist ivuxolimab. CDR3 DNA: TGTGCCAGCAGTGTTGGGGGGCCTCGTAGCAATCAGCCCCAGCATTTT. Protein: CASSVGGPRSNQPQHF.